These 6 T cell receptor beta chains originate from one sample sequenced in a study of T cell responses to AZD1222 COVID-19 vaccine. Method: immunoSEQ multiplex PCR; TCRdb's copy keeps in-frame clones and lacks some. The top ten hold 35% to 45% of the sample, which has about 110,000 clones, approximately 89% seen once. Sequenced here: peripheral blood, sampled 28 days after the second AZD1222 dose. All receptors come from an adult who received the AZD1222 COVID-19 vaccine.

This chain uses TRBV11-2 with TRBJ1-2; 9 positions match TRBD1. The CDR3 spans 15 residues. Germline V gene sequence: CDR1 SGHAT, CDR2 FQNNGV. Trimming took 3 bases from V and 6 from J; bases not matched to a gene: 8. In nucleotides, the CDR3 is TGTGCCAGCAGCTTCGGGACAGGGATACCGAATGGCTACACCTTC. It yields the protein CASSFGTGIPNGYTF.

The chain couples TRBV28 to TRBJ1-2; D is ambiguous. CDR3 length: 12 residues. Deletions cut 7 bases from V and 8 bases from J, with 14 bases between. Looked up from germline, CDR1 is MDHEN and CDR2 is SYDVKM. The CDR3 region is CASTTPADGYTF. The CDR3 DNA follows: TGTGCCAGCACGACCCCAGCAGACGGCTACACCTTC.

The rearrangement joins TRBV18 to TRBJ1-5, with TRBD1 matching 9 bases. CDR3 length equals 14 residues. CDR1 is KGHSH, CDR2 LQKENI, per germline. V shed 5 bases, J shed 7 bases, and the junction held 6 bases outside the gene matches. The CDR3 spells CASSSTGGEQPQHF. The CDR3 region has the DNA TGTGCCAGCTCATCGACAGGGGGGGAGCAGCCCCAGCATTTT.

The rearrangement links TRBV27 to TRBJ1-1; D gene ambiguous. Germline CDR1 reads MNHEY; CDR2 reads SMNVEV (reference sequence). Trimming shortened V by 2 bases and J by 4 bases, and 8 bases separated the two germline ends. The CDR3 has 13 amino acids. The CDR3 reads CASSLGRITEAFF. In DNA form, the CDR3 reads TGTGCCAGCAGTTTAGGGCGGATCACTGAAGCTTTCTTT.

This chain links TRBV7-6 with TRBJ1-5, with D uncertain. Germline V lookup: CDR1 SGHVS, CDR2 FNYEAQ. Trimming stripped 4 bases from V and 0 bases from J, with 13 bases between. The CDR3 has 16 amino acids. The CDR3 region is CASSSEGRFSNQPQHF. The CDR3 DNA reads TGTGCCAGCAGCTCAGAGGGTCGCTTTAGCAATCAGCCCCAGCATTTT.

The chain combines TRBV3-1 (or the pseudogene TRBV3-2) with TRBJ2-1; 7 bases align to TRBD2. Germline V gene lookup returns CDR1 LGHDT and CDR2 YNNKEL (reference sequence). The CDR3 sequence is 16 residues long. Trimming at V came to 0 bases and at J to 7 bases, leaving 9 bases not matched to a gene. The CDR3 bases are TGTGCCAGCAGCCAAGAAAGAGGGAGGGGACGAAATGAGCAGTTCTTC. Amino acid sequence: CASSQERGRGRNEQFF.